Reported below is one T cell receptor beta chain. The germline V gene encodes CDR1 LNHNV and CDR2 YYDKDF (reference sequence). Losses at the gene ends were 5 bases for V and 0 bases for J; bases not matched to a gene: 16. This CDR3 has 19 amino acids. These data belong to a study of identical twins' blood T cells. MiXCR was run by TCRdb on the 5' RACE reads, yielding one entry per CDR3 protein. The sample lists roughly 380,000 distinct CDR3 sequences; roughly 31% were seen once. This chain connects TRBV15 to TRBJ1-3; 7 nucleotides line up with TRBD1. Sequences were obtained from PBMCs. The receptor comes from a woman aged 18-49 years in good health. The DNA of the CDR3 is TGTGCCACCAGCGGAGCCCCCCGGGACAGTTACTTCTCTGGAAACACCATATATTTT. It is translated as CATSGAPRDSYFSGNTIYF.